The present entry profiles one T cell receptor (beta chain) with its context. These data belong to a study of blood T cell repertoires in COVID-19. Sequencing was performed with immunoSEQ multiplex PCR; in TCRdb, only in-frame clones are kept and a portion is missing. Among 200,000 to 250,000 clones listed, around 82% were seen once. The source is a woman aged 25 to 39 who had recovered from COVID-19. The specimen sequenced was peripheral blood.

CDR3 residues: CASSLEGLAGRAGELFF. CDR3 DNA: TGTGCCAGCAGTTTGGAGGGACTAGCGGGAAGGGCCGGGGAGCTGTTTTTT. V is TRBV28 and J is TRBJ2-2; 13 bases are shared with TRBD2. The V gene's germline CDR1 is MDHEN and CDR2 SYDVKM. This CDR3 is 17 amino acids long. J was trimmed by 6 bases and V by 3 bases; bases with no gene match: 7.